This T cell receptor beta chain was captured by sequencing in a study of tumor-infiltrating lymphocytes in primary liver carcinoma. The CDR3 consists of 15 residues. From germline, CDR1 is SGHAT and CDR2 FQDESV (reference sequence). About this clonotype: The junction differs from germline at one of its ends, possibly a read error.

Constant-region priming of 500 ng total RNA yielded TCR beta cDNA. Generation of the TCR beta libraries relied on three nested multiplex PCR rounds using slightly modified ARM-PCR. TRBV1-TRBV30 forward primers and a C-beta reverse primer were used in the first two PCR rounds, which each ran for about 11 cycles. TCRdb itself ran the multiplex PCR reads through MiXCR, one entry per CDR3 protein. The sample includes 20,000 to 25,000 distinct CDR3 sequences, over 60% of them seen just once. From about 19-30 mg of unsorted bulk tissue, DNA and RNA were co-extracted together. This TCR was recovered from a woman aged 25-40 years with primary liver carcinoma and hepatitis B virus infection. The V gene is TRBV11-1, the J gene TRBJ1-1; 7 bases line up with TRBD1. Source material: liver tumor tissue from sampling region 1. Specified subset: tumor region T1, superior pole. CDR3 region: CANSSTGTVNTKAFF. The CDR3, as DNA: TGTGCCAACAGCTCAACCGGGACAGTGAACACTAAGGCTTTCTTT.